This record concerns one T cell receptor beta chain sequence. Its antigen remains unidentified. This entry is derived from a study of B cell selection in AIRE deficiency. Conventional CD4 T cells were sorted as CD4+CD127+ cells. Deletions cut 5 bases from V and 0 bases from J, with 13 bases between. The CDR3 totals 15 residues. Germline CDR1 and CDR2: LNHDA and SQIVND (reference sequence). Authors' data handling: Patients' conventional T cells yielded some 1.1x10^5 distinct TCRbeta sequences; donors' 130,000 to 150,000. Assay used: immunoSEQ multiplex PCR; TCRdb lists only in-frame clones, some missing. That table supplies the V and J calls and clone size; D and trimming were determined from the DNA. The sample yields 20,000 to 25,000 clones, about 97% seen once. Study conclusions and caveats: Around 33% of healthy-shared Treg sequences were found among patient Tconv cells. Shared Treg sequences had shorter CDR3s, biased toward rearrangements with few non-templated insertions. In TCRBV usage, CDR3 length and diversity, patient Tconv and Treg cells matched healthy donors.

This TCR was recovered from a human donor with AIRE deficiency. This rearrangement joins TRBV19 to TRBJ1-1; possibly TRBD1 for D (5 bases). The specimen was conventional CD4+ T cells sorted from PBMCs. This CDR3 reads CASSRGYRMNTEAFF. In nucleotides, the CDR3 is TGTGCCAGTAGTCGGGGCTACCGTATGAACACTGAAGCTTTCTTT.